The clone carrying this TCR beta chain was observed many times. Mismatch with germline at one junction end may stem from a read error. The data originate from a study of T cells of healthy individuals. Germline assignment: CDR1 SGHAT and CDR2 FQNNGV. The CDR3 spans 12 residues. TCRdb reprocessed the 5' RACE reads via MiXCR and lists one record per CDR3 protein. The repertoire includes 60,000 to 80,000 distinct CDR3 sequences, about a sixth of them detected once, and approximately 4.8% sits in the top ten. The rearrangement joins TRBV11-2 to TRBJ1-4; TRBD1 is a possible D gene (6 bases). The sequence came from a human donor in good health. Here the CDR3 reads CASSLTGTPVIF. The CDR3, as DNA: TGTGCCAGCAGCCTAACCGGGACACCGGTGATTTTT.